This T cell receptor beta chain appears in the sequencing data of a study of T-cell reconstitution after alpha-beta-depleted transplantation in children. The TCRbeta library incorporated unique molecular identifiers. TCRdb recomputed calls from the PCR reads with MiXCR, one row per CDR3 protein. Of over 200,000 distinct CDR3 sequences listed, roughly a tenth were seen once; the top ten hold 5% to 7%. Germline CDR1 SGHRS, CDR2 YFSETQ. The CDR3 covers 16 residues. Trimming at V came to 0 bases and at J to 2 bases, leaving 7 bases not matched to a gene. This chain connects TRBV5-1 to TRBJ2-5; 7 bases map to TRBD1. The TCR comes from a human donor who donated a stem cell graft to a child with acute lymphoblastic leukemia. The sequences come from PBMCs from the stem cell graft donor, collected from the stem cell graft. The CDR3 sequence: CASSLGQGVIQETQYF. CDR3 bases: TGCGCCAGCAGCTTGGGGCAGGGGGTCATTCAAGAGACCCAGTACTTC.